This T cell receptor (beta chain) stems from a study of blood T cell repertoires in COVID-19. About the research overall: Italy, Spain and the United States were the sources of the convalescent and acute COVID-19 samples. Sample material is recorded as cDNA or gDNA derived from T cells, B-cell-depleted T cells, or PBMCs.

Cohort 3 recovery required two negative PCRs, clearance, or symptom resolution. The germline V gene has CDR1 MGHRA and CDR2 YSYEKL. The CDR3 covers 15 residues. Trimming removed 0 bases from V and 4 bases from J, with 13 bases in between. In the original workflow: From reference gene primer amplification, estimates of nucleated cell counts were derived. Only in-frame clones appear in the TCRdb table, and some are missing; sequencing was by immunoSEQ multiplex PCR. The V and J calls and the clone size are those of that table, but D and trimming were determined from the DNA. The sample records more than 350,000 clones, approximately 87% being singletons.

This clonotype was obtained from a woman between 45 and 60 years old who had recovered from COVID-19. The specimen was PBMCs or T cells enriched from blood (not recorded which). The genes are TRBV4-1 and TRBJ2-7; TRBD2 might be the D (7 bases). As DNA, the CDR3 is TGCGCCAGCAGCCAAGAGACGGGGGGCTGGTACGAGCAGTACTTC. Encoded protein: CASSQETGGWYEQYF.